The TCR beta chain described here comes from a study of OX40 agonist ivuxolimab in advanced cancers. Study summary: Two patients with cutaneous melanoma and one with hepatocellular carcinoma, three in total, showed partial responses. Overall study results and limits: Partial responders dosed at 0.1-3.0 mg/kg displayed clonal expansion ranking among the lowest. Among T cells, CD8+ cells averaged more expanded clones than CD4+ cells.

TCRdb's copy holds only in-frame clones and misses some; the assay was immunoSEQ multiplex PCR. The sample has 70,000 to 95,000 clones; 84% are singletons. Remarks on this clone: Its cognate antigen is unknown.

Germline V CDR1 and CDR2: SGHVS, FNYEAQ. The V gene lost 3 bases and the J gene lost 4 bases, with 15 bases spanning the gap. The CDR3 has 16 residues. This chain uses TRBV7-6 with TRBJ2-2; perhaps TRBD1 as D (5 bases). The receptor comes from an adult with an advanced solid tumor such as melanoma, head and neck, liver or kidney cancer. The input for sequencing was CD4+ or CD8+ T cells sorted from blood, taken in a trial of the OX40 agonist ivuxolimab. This CDR3 is CASSFRSAQGTGELFF. The CDR3 DNA sequence: TGTGCCAGCAGCTTCCGGTCCGCTCAGGGCACCGGGGAGCTGTTTTTT.